Listed here are 21 T cell receptor beta chains from one sample, sequenced in a study of T cell responses to AZD1222 COVID-19 vaccine. Sequencing used immunoSEQ multiplex PCR; TCRdb keeps in-frame clones, though not all of them. The sample has 170,000 or so clones, 90% seen once. The sequencing here drew on peripheral blood, taken on day 0 of AZD1222 vaccination. The receptors come from an adult in good health.

This rearrangement joins TRBV9 to TRBJ2-2; D assignment may be TRBD1 or TRBD2 (5 bases each). Germline assignment: CDR1 SGDLS and CDR2 YYNGEE. V dropped 3 bases and J dropped 6 bases, with 9 bases sitting between them. The CDR3 contains 13 residues. The CDR3 is CASSAGTAGELFF. The CDR3 bases are TGTGCCAGCAGCGCGGGGACGGCCGGGGAGCTGTTTTTT.

The chain combines TRBV19 with TRBJ1-5; D unclear. The germline CDR1 and CDR2 sequences are LNHDA and SQIVND (reference sequence). Trimming cost V 9 bases and J 2 bases, with 14 bases left between them. The length of the CDR3 is 14 residues. CDR3: CARPRVWGNQPQHF. The CDR3 nucleotides read TGTGCCAGGCCTCGTGTCTGGGGCAATCAGCCCCAGCATTTT. Complete variable domain (other parts from reference TRBV19 and TRBJ1-5): DGGITQSPKYLFRKEGQNVTLSCEQNLNHDAMYWYRQDPGQGLRLIYYSQIVNDFQKGDIAEGYSVSREKKESFPLTVTSAQKNPTAFYLCARPRVWGNQPQHFGDGTRLSIL.

V usage is TRBV15 and J usage is TRBJ1-5, with a weak D call TRBD1 (5 bases). The CDR3 contains 18 residues. CDR1 and CDR2 from the germline V gene are LNHNV and YYDKDF (reference sequence). V was shortened by 5 bases and J by 2 bases, with 22 bases between the two germline ends. CDR3 sequence reads: CATSSDRTSVVGNQPQHF. The CDR3, as DNA: TGTGCCACCAGCTCAGACCGGACATCTGTAGTTGGCAATCAGCCCCAGCATTTT.

V and J are TRBV5-4 and TRBJ1-2; TRBD1 matches 8 bases. Trimming at V came to 0 bases and at J to 8 bases, leaving 9 bases not matched to a gene. Germline lookup yields CDR1 SGHNT and CDR2 YYREEE (reference sequence). This CDR3 has 15 residues. CDR3 in DNA: TGTGCCAGCAGCTTGGAAAACAGGGGGGTGGACGGCTACACCTTC. This sequence encodes CASSLENRGVDGYTF.

The chain uses TRBV5-1 and TRBJ1-6; 7 nucleotides match TRBD1. Germline CDR1 reads SGHRS; CDR2 reads YFSETQ. This CDR3 spans 16 amino acids. The V segment lost 4 bases and the J segment 2 bases; nucleotides outside the gene matches: 6. As DNA, the CDR3 is TGCGCCAGCAGCCTCCAGGGGGGCACCTATAATTCACCCCTCCACTTT. Protein product: CASSLQGGTYNSPLHF.

V is TRBV18 and J is TRBJ1-5, with D possibly being TRBD1 (5 bases). V lost 2 bases, J lost 7 bases, and 15 bases lay in between. Germline lookup yields CDR1 KGHSH and CDR2 LQKENI. The CDR3 covers 15 residues. DNA for the CDR3: TGTGCCAGCTCACCATCATCTGGGGCACGGCAGCCCCAGCATTTT. Translating it yields CASSPSSGARQPQHF.

The rearrangement uses TRBV7-2 and TRBJ2-5, with TRBD2 matching 12 bases. The V gene end was trimmed by 6 bases and the J gene end by 5 bases; junction bases not matched to a gene: 4. The CDR3 runs to 14 residues. Per the germline V gene, CDR1 is SGHTA and CDR2 is FQGNSA. The DNA of the CDR3 is TGTGCCAGCAGACTAGCGGGGGGCCCGGAGACCCAGTACTTC. Its protein product is CASRLAGGPETQYF.

The V call is TRBV19, the J call TRBJ1-1; TRBD1 matches at 8 bases. The CDR3 sequence is 13 residues long. The V and J ends lost 6 bases and 4 bases, in that order; junction bases with no gene match: 4. CDR1 LNHDA and CDR2 SQIVND come from the germline V gene (reference sequence). CDR3 in DNA: TGTGCCAGTAGATCAGGGGGCCCCACTGAAGCTTTCTTT. Its translation: CASRSGGPTEAFF.

The V gene is TRBV27, the J gene TRBJ2-1; 9 bases fit TRBD2. The J segment lost 15 bases and the V segment lost 5 bases, leaving 11 bases of the junction unmatched. The CDR3 loop spans 13 amino acids. The germline CDR1 and CDR2 sequences are MNHEY and SMNVEV (reference sequence). The CDR3 sequence is CASSPPAGGLPFF. For the CDR3, the DNA is TGTGCCAGCAGTCCCCCGGCGGGGGGGCTGCCGTTCTTC.

This clone appeared a few times. The chain couples TRBV7-2 to TRBJ2-1, with 9 bases fitting TRBD2. Losses at the gene ends were 5 bases for V and 2 bases for J; bases not matched to a gene: 4. CDR3 length: 15 amino acids. From germline, CDR1 is SGHTA and CDR2 FQGNSA. CDR3: CASSLTSGTYNEQFF. The CDR3 nucleotides read TGTGCCAGCAGCCTGACTAGCGGAACCTACAATGAGCAGTTCTTC.

In its sample, this clone was seen once. The chain links TRBV2 to TRBJ2-1; 7 nucleotides match TRBD1. The length of the CDR3 is 16 residues. The ends lost 7 bases at V and 4 bases at J; junction bases unmatched: 13. The germline V gene encodes CDR1 SNHLY and CDR2 FYNNEI. The CDR3 bases are TGTGCCAGCAAGTTCGACAGGGATCCCTCTTACAATGAGCAGTTCTTC. Residues: CASKFDRDPSYNEQFF.

The chain is built from TRBV30 and TRBJ2-2, with TRBD1 matching over 11 bases. CDR3 length: 14 amino acids. V shed 3 bases, J shed 5 bases, and the junction held 2 bases outside the gene matches. Germline V gives CDR1 GTSNPN, CDR2 SVGIG (reference sequence). The CDR3 bases are TGTGCCTGGAGGGGGGACAGGGGGACCGGGGAGCTGTTTTTT. As protein: CAWRGDRGTGELFF.

The chain uses TRBV7-2 and TRBJ1-2; D possibly corresponds to TRBD1 (6 bases). V was pared by 3 bases and J by 4 bases, with 15 bases between. The CDR3 is 15 amino acids. From germline, CDR1 is SGHTA and CDR2 FQGNSA. CDR3 DNA: TGTGCCAGCAGCTTTCGACAGGCGTCTTCCTATGGCTACACCTTC. The encoded protein is CASSFRQASSYGYTF.

In DNA, the CDR3 is TGTGCCAGCAGCGTAGATAACACCATATATTTT. This gives the protein CASSVDNTIYF. V and J are TRBV9 and TRBJ1-3; D is ambiguous. Germline V lookup: CDR1 SGDLS, CDR2 YYNGEE. This CDR3 has 11 residues. V lost 0 bases, J lost 7 bases, and 2 bases lay in between.

The chain employs TRBV6-2 or TRBV6-3 and TRBJ1-2; D call uncertain. The CDR3 has 14 amino acids. The V gene's germline CDR1 is MNHEY and CDR2 SVGEGT. The V and J ends lost 0 bases and 6 bases respectively, with 11 bases between them. The CDR3 coding sequence is TGTGCCAGCAGTTACTCGATCGTAGCGAATGGCTACACCTTC. Amino acids: CASSYSIVANGYTF.

This chain uses TRBV30 with TRBJ1-3; 7 bases are shared with TRBD1. V was pared by 2 bases and J by 4 bases, with 11 bases of the junction left unmatched. The length of the CDR3 is 16 residues. Germline assignment: CDR1 GTSNPN and CDR2 SVGIG (reference sequence). This CDR3 reads CAWSPLDRAGGNTIYF. CDR3 DNA: TGTGCCTGGAGTCCCCTCGACAGGGCGGGAGGAAACACCATATATTTT.

Note on this clone: This CDR3 is also generated by other DNA sequences in the sample. The chain couples TRBV12-3 or TRBV12-4 to TRBJ2-7, with a weak D call TRBD1 (5 bases). The CDR3 loop spans 11 amino acids. Trimming cost V 2 bases and J 7 bases, with 6 bases left between them. CDR3 DNA sequence: TGTGCCAGCAGTTTAAGGGGTGAGCAGTACTTC. Amino acids: CASSLRGEQYF.

The chain is built from TRBV20-1 and TRBJ2-2; TRBD1 is a possible D gene (7 bases). Germline CDR1 reads DFQATT; CDR2 reads SNEGSKA (reference sequence). This CDR3 has 19 amino acids. The germline V and J ends were trimmed by 3 bases and 2 bases, with 25 bases remaining between them. The CDR3: CSASLSYRGDRENTGELFF. The CDR3, as DNA: TGCAGTGCTAGTCTTTCGTATAGGGGGGACAGAGAAAACACCGGGGAGCTGTTTTTT.

This clone was seen once. The V gene is TRBV4-3, the J gene TRBJ2-7; no clear D. The ends were cut back, 0 bases at V and 3 bases at J, with 12 bases in the middle. The germline gives CDR1 LGHNA, CDR2 YSLEER. The CDR3 covers 15 residues. The CDR3 region is CASSQETHQIYEQYF. CDR3 nucleotides: TGCGCCAGCAGCCAAGAGACCCACCAAATCTACGAGCAGTACTTC.

The chain carries TRBV5-4 and TRBJ2-7, with TRBD1 as a possible D gene (5 bases). CDR3 length: 13 residues. Germline assignment: CDR1 SGHNT and CDR2 YYREEE (reference sequence). The ends were cut back, 0 bases at V and 6 bases at J, with 10 bases in the middle. CDR3 bases: TGTGCCAGCAGCTTGGAGCCTAGGGGCGAGCAGTACTTC. It yields the protein CASSLEPRGEQYF. The whole variable domain, filled in from reference TRBV5-4 and TRBJ2-7, reads ETGVTQSPTHLIKTRGQQVTLRCSSQSGHNTVSWYQQALGQGPQFIFQYYREEENGRGNFPPRFSGLQFPNYSSELNVNALELDDSALYLCASSLEPRGEQYFGPGTRLTVT.

This chain uses TRBV5-6 with TRBJ2-4; no reliable D call. The CDR3 runs 16 residues. CDR1 SGHDT and CDR2 YYEEEE come from the germline V gene. V lost 4 bases, J lost 1 base, and 15 bases lay in between. Here the CDR3 reads CASSLGERWAKNIQYF. The CDR3 coding sequence is TGTGCCAGCAGCCTAGGAGAGAGATGGGCCAAAAACATTCAGTACTTC.